This T cell receptor (beta chain) was sequenced in a study of T cell changes during pregnancy in multiple sclerosis. Trimming left V 0 bases short and J 4 bases short, with 14 bases between. The CDR3 is 17 residues long. From germline, CDR1 is SGHRS and CDR2 YFSETQ. Measured with immunoSEQ multiplex PCR; TCRdb has only the in-frame clones, and not every one. The repertoire includes roughly 30,000 clones, approximately 94% of them detected once, and around 0.42% sits in the top ten. Sequencing used CD4+ T cells from peripheral blood mononuclear cells, obtained in the second trimester of pregnancy. The sequence was collected from a female donor with multiple sclerosis, enrolled in a pregnancy study. The rearrangement joins TRBV5-1 to TRBJ2-6; D call uncertain. The CDR3: CASSLGAAHAGANVLTF. The DNA of the CDR3 is TGCGCCAGCAGCTTGGGGGCTGCCCACGCCGGGGCCAACGTCCTGACTTTC.